The present T cell receptor beta chain was sequenced within a study of beta chain features in type 1 diabetes. As for this clone: The target antigen is unknown.

Sequenced material consisted of expressed TCRB transcripts (all of the isolated RNA was reverse transcribed). The average read count of naive, central memory and regulatory T cell samples was approximately 3.5 million. Assay: immunoSEQ multiplex PCR; the TCRdb copy retains only in-frame clones and omits some. The data contain 140,000 to 150,000 clones, roughly an eighth of them singletons. Study observations and caveats: Patients with Type 1 diabetes showed moderately but significantly shorter TCRB CDR3s in all four CD4+ subsets.

The sequencing sample was made of central memory CD4+ T cells from blood. The receptor was derived from a young man with type 1 diabetes.

The CDR3 loop is CASSDLVDSTDTQYF. CDR3 DNA: TGTGCCAGCAGTGATCTTGTTGACTCCACAGATACGCAGTATTTT. The rearrangement uses TRBV6-1 and TRBJ2-3, with D hard to call. The ends were cut back, 3 bases at V and 2 bases at J, with 12 bases in the middle. The CDR3 length is 15 residues. The germline gives CDR1 MNHNS, CDR2 SASEGT.